What follows is one TCR beta chain and its context. Antigen specificity is unknown. There are 17 residues in the CDR3. Germline CDR1 and CDR2: MDHEN and SYDVKM. V trimming: 1 base; J trimming: 8 bases; junction bases outside the gene matches: 11. This sample is part of a study of cytomegalovirus exposure and HLA in healthy donors. Study-level background: Early released data comprised approximately 85 million unique TCRs from HLA-typed donors.

Whole-study findings and limits: In an earlier analysis, about 87% or about 30%: the productive usage of most TCR beta V segments.

Use of 60 Vbeta and 13 Jbeta primers characterized the PCR. TCRdb's copy holds only in-frame clones and misses some; the assay was immunoSEQ multiplex PCR. The sample lists 95,000 to 100,000 clones; about 80% were seen once. This receptor was obtained from a man aged 35 to 55 in good health and CMV-seronegative. The sample taken for sequencing was PBMCs. V is TRBV28 and J is TRBJ2-4, with 10 bases that match TRBD2. In DNA form, the CDR3 reads TGTGCCAGCAGTTTATTACTCCTAGCGGGAGCTTCGGACATTCAGTACTTC. It specifies CASSLLLLAGASDIQYF.